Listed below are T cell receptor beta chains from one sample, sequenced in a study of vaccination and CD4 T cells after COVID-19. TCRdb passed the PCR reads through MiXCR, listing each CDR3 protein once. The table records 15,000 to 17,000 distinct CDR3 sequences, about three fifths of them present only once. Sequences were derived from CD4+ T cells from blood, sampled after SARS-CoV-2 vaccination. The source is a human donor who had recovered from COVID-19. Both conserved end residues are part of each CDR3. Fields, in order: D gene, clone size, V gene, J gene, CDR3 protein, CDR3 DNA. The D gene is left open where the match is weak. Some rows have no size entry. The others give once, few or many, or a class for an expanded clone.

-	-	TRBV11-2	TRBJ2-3	CASSLLELDTQYF	TGTGCCAGCAGCTTACTTGAGCTCGATACGCAGTATTTT
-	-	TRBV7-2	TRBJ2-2	CASSLNGPKNTGELFF	TGTGCCAGCAGCTTAAACGGACCGAAGAACACCGGGGAGCTGTTTTTT
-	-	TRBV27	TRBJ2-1	CASTTGDLYNEQFF	TGTGCCAGCACTACCGGGGACCTCTACAATGAGCAGTTCTTC
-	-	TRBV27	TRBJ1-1	CASSFSYRGSSEAFF	TGTGCCAGCAGTTTTAGTTATCGGGGTTCTTCTGAAGCTTTCTTT
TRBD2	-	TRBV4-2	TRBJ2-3	CASSQAASGSHGGDTQYF	TGTGCCAGCAGCCAAGCGGCTAGCGGGAGCCACGGGGGAGATACGCAGTATTTT
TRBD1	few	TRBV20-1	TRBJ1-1	CSAAGGTEAFF	TGCAGTGCAGCAGGGGGCACTGAAGCTTTCTTT
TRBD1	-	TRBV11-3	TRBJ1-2	CASSLNGQGRGYTF	TGTGCCAGCAGCTTAAACGGACAGGGTCGTGGCTACACCTTC
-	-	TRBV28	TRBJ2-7	CASSLYRDLYEQYF	TGTGCCAGCAGTCTGTACCGGGACCTCTACGAGCAGTACTTC
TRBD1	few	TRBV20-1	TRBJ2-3	CSASGTGGANTQYF	TGCAGTGCTAGTGGGACAGGGGGCGCAAATACGCAGTATTTT
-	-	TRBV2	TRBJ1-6	CASRGTYNSPLHF	TGTGCCAGCAGGGGCACCTATAATTCACCCCTCCACTTT
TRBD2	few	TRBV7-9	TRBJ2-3	CASSFGSSGRGTDTQYF	TGTGCCAGCAGCTTTGGGTCTAGCGGGAGGGGCACAGATACGCAGTATTTT